The rows below give T cell receptor beta chains drawn from one sample of a study of blood T cells in healthy people across ages. TCRdb called the 5' RACE reads again in MiXCR, with one record for every CDR3 protein. The table records about 1.8 million distinct CDR3 sequences, roughly 52% of them present only once. The material sequenced was blood. The receptor source for this set is a woman aged 35 to 49 in good health. Each CDR3 is given with its conserved first and last residue. A D gene is named only where the DNA matches it firmly. Expanded clones get a size class; other rows say once, few or many, or leave the size out.

j_gene: TRBJ1-5; d_gene: .; abundance: .; v_gene: TRBV5-6; CDR3aa: CASSYSRGLNQPQHF; CDR3nt: TGTGCCAGCAGCTATTCAAGGGGTCTCAATCAGCCCCAGCATTTT
j_gene: TRBJ2-7; d_gene: TRBD2; abundance: .; v_gene: TRBV5-4; CDR3aa: CASSGGGNHEQYF; CDR3nt: TGTGCCAGCAGCGGGGGGGGGAATCACGAGCAGTACTTC
j_gene: TRBJ2-1; d_gene: .; abundance: .; v_gene: TRBV28; CDR3aa: CASNVASITSGDNEQFF; CDR3nt: TGTGCCAGCAATGTTGCCTCTATCACATCCGGGGACAATGAGCAGTTCTTC
j_gene: TRBJ2-3; d_gene: .; abundance: .; v_gene: TRBV7-9; CDR3aa: CASVKGSTDTQYF; CDR3nt: TGTGCCAGCGTCAAGGGTAGCACAGATACGCAGTATTTT
j_gene: TRBJ2-1; d_gene: TRBD2; abundance: .; v_gene: TRBV10-3; CDR3aa: CAIRETSGGNNEQFF; CDR3nt: TGTGCCATCAGGGAAACTAGCGGGGGGAACAATGAGCAGTTCTTC
j_gene: TRBJ2-3; d_gene: .; abundance: once; v_gene: TRBV7-2; CDR3aa: CASSQQTVSTDTQYF; CDR3nt: TGTGCCAGCAGCCAACAGACAGTATCGACAGATACGCAGTATTTT
j_gene: TRBJ2-5; d_gene: .; abundance: .; v_gene: TRBV7-9; CDR3aa: CASSFGLDVETQYF; CDR3nt: TGTGCCAGCAGCTTTGGACTCGACGTAGAGACCCAGTACTTC
j_gene: TRBJ2-5; d_gene: .; abundance: many; v_gene: TRBV3-1; CDR3aa: CASSQDGRLQETQYF; CDR3nt: TGTGCCAGCAGCCAAGATGGGCGATTGCAAGAGACCCAGTACTTC
j_gene: TRBJ2-5; d_gene: .; abundance: .; v_gene: TRBV10-3; CDR3aa: CAISGDGQETQYF; CDR3nt: TGTGCCATCAGTGGTGACGGCCAAGAGACCCAGTACTTC
j_gene: TRBJ1-2; d_gene: .; abundance: .; v_gene: TRBV6-6; CDR3aa: CASRGRKTVTNYGYTF; CDR3nt: TGTGCCAGCAGGGGTAGGAAGACAGTCACCAACTATGGCTACACCTTC
j_gene: TRBJ2-5; d_gene: .; abundance: .; v_gene: TRBV2; CDR3aa: CASSEARGIETQYF; CDR3nt: TGTGCCAGCAGTGAAGCGAGGGGGATCGAGACCCAGTACTTC
j_gene: TRBJ1-5; d_gene: TRBD1; abundance: .; v_gene: TRBV4-3; CDR3aa: CASSQGGQANQPQHF; CDR3nt: TGCGCCAGCAGCCAAGGCGGACAGGCGAATCAGCCCCAGCATTTT
j_gene: TRBJ2-7; d_gene: .; abundance: few; v_gene: TRBV19; CDR3aa: CASSIGYEQYF; CDR3nt: TGTGCCAGTAGTATCGGCTACGAGCAGTACTTC
j_gene: TRBJ2-1; d_gene: .; abundance: few; v_gene: TRBV9; CDR3aa: CASGGQSSRGGLEQFF; CDR3nt: TGTGCCAGCGGGGGGCAATCATCCCGTGGCGGTTTGGAGCAGTTCTTC
j_gene: TRBJ2-5; d_gene: TRBD1; abundance: .; v_gene: TRBV6-2/TRBV6-3; CDR3aa: CAGRYGTGKTQYF; CDR3nt: TGTGCCGGCAGGTACGGGACAGGGAAGACCCAGTACTTC
j_gene: TRBJ2-3; d_gene: TRBD2; abundance: .; v_gene: TRBV5-8; CDR3aa: CASSSDLYPSGITDTQYF; CDR3nt: TGTGCCAGCAGCTCCGATCTTTACCCTAGCGGGATAACAGATACGCAGTATTTT
j_gene: TRBJ2-6; d_gene: .; abundance: .; v_gene: TRBV2; CDR3aa: CASRGPLRGSGANILTF; CDR3nt: TGTGCCAGCAGGGGTCCCCTGCGGGGCTCTGGGGCCAACATCCTGACTTTC
j_gene: TRBJ1-2; d_gene: TRBD1; abundance: few; v_gene: TRBV20-1; CDR3aa: CSARRRQGYGYTF; CDR3nt: TGCAGTGCCAGACGCAGACAGGGCTATGGCTACACCTTC
j_gene: TRBJ2-7; d_gene: .; abundance: .; v_gene: TRBV6-2/TRBV6-3; CDR3aa: CASRRDSSSYNEQYF; CDR3nt: TGTGCCAGCAGGCGGGACAGTAGCTCCTACAATGAGCAGTACTTC
j_gene: TRBJ2-7; d_gene: TRBD2; abundance: .; v_gene: TRBV25-1; CDR3aa: CASSASGDSYEQYF; CDR3nt: TGTGCCAGCAGTGCAAGCGGGGACTCCTACGAGCAGTACTTC
j_gene: TRBJ2-3; d_gene: .; abundance: few; v_gene: TRBV5-5; CDR3aa: CASSFRPDTQYF; CDR3nt: TGTGCCAGCAGCTTTCGCCCGGATACGCAGTATTTT
j_gene: TRBJ2-1; d_gene: TRBD2; abundance: .; v_gene: TRBV7-9; CDR3aa: CASSLVRSGGASYNEQFF; CDR3nt: TGTGCCAGCAGCTTAGTTAGGAGCGGGGGGGCGTCCTACAATGAGCAGTTCTTC
j_gene: TRBJ2-5; d_gene: .; abundance: .; v_gene: TRBV5-4; CDR3aa: CASTQRGETQYF; CDR3nt: TGTGCCAGCACCCAACGTGGGGAGACCCAGTACTTC
j_gene: TRBJ2-5; d_gene: .; abundance: .; v_gene: TRBV6-2/TRBV6-3; CDR3aa: CASSYPGQLETQYF; CDR3nt: TGTGCCAGCAGTTACCCTGGACAGCTTGAGACCCAGTACTTC
j_gene: TRBJ2-1; d_gene: .; abundance: .; v_gene: TRBV7-3; CDR3aa: CASSLSPRPYNEQFF; CDR3nt: TGTGCCAGCAGCTTAAGCCCTAGGCCCTACAATGAGCAGTTCTTC
j_gene: TRBJ2-3; d_gene: .; abundance: .; v_gene: TRBV11-2; CDR3aa: CASSLREGFTDTQYF; CDR3nt: TGTGCCAGCAGCTTGCGAGAAGGGTTTACAGATACGCAGTATTTT